The present T cell receptor beta chain was sequenced within a study of cytomegalovirus exposure and HLA in healthy donors. At the level of the study: Genotyping showed roughly 81% of some 400 donors falling in the Caucasian-associated ancestry cluster.

Germline V gene data show CDR1 as ENHRY and CDR2 as SYGVKD. The V end was cut by 10 bases, the J end by 3 bases, with 16 bases between. This CDR3 is built from 13 residues. As concerns this clone: Its target is unknown.

PCR involved 60 Vbeta and 13 Jbeta primers. TCRdb's copy holds only in-frame clones and misses some; the assay was immunoSEQ multiplex PCR. The data hold over 65,000 clones, with about 75% observed a single time. General observations from the study: Later on, an analysis tied about 17,000 TCR beta sequences to HLA alleles at 0.05 false discovery rate.

The receptor comes from a man in his forties in good health and CMV-seronegative. The chain combines TRBV10-3 with TRBJ2-7; D possibly corresponds to TRBD2 (6 bases). The sequencing sample was made of PBMCs. The CDR3 DNA reads TGTGCCAGCGGACCTGGGGGGATCTACGAGCAGTACTTC. The encoded protein is CASGPGGIYEQYF.